A single sample is the source of the 10 T cell receptor beta chains below, sequenced in a study of neurological immune-mediated disorders (dated by TCRdb to between 2018 and 2020). Library preparation used 5' RACE. These reads were obtained on an Illumina HiSeq 2500. TCRdb trimmed public reads at Q25 via fastp, called clones via MiXCR and kept in-frame beta chains. Each CDR3 protein gets just one entry, which takes the most common genes and DNA from the rows behind it. Within this sample are roughly 88,000 distinct CDR3 sequences, with under 4.5% of them counted one time only. 2.5% to 3% of the sample comes from the top ten. Input material: PBMCs. All receptors come from a woman in her 50s with multiple sclerosis.

This clonotype was recorded many times. The V and J genes are TRBV12-3 or TRBV12-4 and TRBJ2-3, with 10 bases that match TRBD2. The CDR3 is made up of 16 amino acids. V lost 5 bases and J lost 3; bases outside the gene matches: 8. CDR3 sequence (DNA): TGTGCCAGCAGTCGATATAGCGGGGGGATAACAGATACGCAGTATTTT. The encoded protein is CASSRYSGGITDTQYF.

This clonotype was found many times. The limits of the CDR3 on the DNA are not certain, so only TCRdb's listed CDR3 is given. The chain carries TRBV21-1 and TRBJ2-7; the D call of TRBD1 is as the table states it, not checked on the DNA. TRBV21-1 is a pseudogene locus. Counting both end residues, the CDR3 totals 14 amino acids. The CDR3 protein is CASPRVGQGNSQYF.

This clonotype has a count of ten or more. The chain has TRBV5-1 and TRBJ1-5; D unclear. V shed 0 bases and J shed 5 bases, with 6 bases lying between them. CDR1 and CDR2 (germline): SGHRS, YFSETQ. The CDR3 is 13 residues long. CDR3: CASSLGQYQPQHF. CDR3 nucleotides: TGCGCCAGCAGCTTGGGGCAGTATCAGCCCCAGCATTTT. Together with reference TRBV5-1 and TRBJ1-5, the CDR3 gives the full variable domain: KAGVTQTPRYLIKTRGQQVTLSCSPISGHRSVSWYQQTPGQGLQFLFEYFSETQRNKGNFPGRFSGRQFSNSRSEMNVSTLELGDSALYLCASSLGQYQPQHFGDGTRLSIL.

Many counts were recorded for this clonotype. This may be a read error: a much more frequent sequence differs by one nucleotide. V usage is TRBV10-1 and J usage is TRBJ1-1; TRBD1 aligns across 8 bases. V lost 10 bases, J lost 1 base, and 8 bases stayed unmatched. The CDR3 loop spans 14 amino acids. CDR1 and CDR2 (germline): WNHNN, SYGVQD (reference sequence). Here the CDR3 reads CANRPDRGNTEAFF. DNA of the CDR3: TGCGCCAACAGACCCGACAGGGGGAACACTGAAGCTTTCTTT.

This clonotype occurred many times. This chain joins TRBV27 and TRBJ2-2; D is possibly TRBD1 (6 bases). Trimming removed 7 bases from V and 2 bases from J, with 14 bases in between. This CDR3 comprises 15 residues. Germline-derived CDR1 and CDR2 are MNHEY and SMNVEV (reference sequence). The CDR3 DNA sequence: TGTGCCAGCATCACTCGGACAGATAACACCGGGGAGCTGTTTTTT. Translating gives CASITRTDNTGELFF.

This clonotype appeared many times. This chain joins TRBV6-6 and TRBJ2-7; possibly TRBD1 for D (6 bases). The CDR3 extends over 14 amino acids. The germline gives CDR1 MNHNY, CDR2 SVGAGI (reference sequence). V gave up 7 bases and J gave up 1 base, with 14 bases separating them. The CDR3 loop reads CASTKGTKSYEQYF. The CDR3 DNA reads as TGTGCCAGCACCAAAGGGACAAAATCCTACGAGCAGTACTTC.

Regarding this clonotype: Germline and junction disagree at one end, which may indicate a read error. The chain is built from TRBV20-1 and TRBJ2-4; TRBD1 or TRBD2 may be the D gene (6 bases each). CDR1 is DFQATT, CDR2 SNEGSKA, per germline (reference sequence). CDR3 length: 13 residues. The CDR3 reads CSENGGTGNIQHF. The CDR3 bases are TGCAGTGAAAACGGGGGAACAGGGAACATTCAGCACTTC.

This clonotype was detected ten times or more. CDR3 region: CSGGWVEKLFF. The CDR3 DNA sequence: TGCAGCGGCGGCTGGGTGGAAAAACTGTTTTTT. This chain connects TRBV29-1 to TRBJ1-4; unclear D gene. CDR3 length equals 11 residues. V was clipped by 7 bases and J by 8 bases, with 11 bases between them. Germline V lookup: CDR1 SQVTM, CDR2 ANQGSEA.

This clonotype was found many times. This CDR3 is CASSYGLAGGEQFF. As DNA, the CDR3 is TGTGCCAGCAGTTATGGGCTAGCGGGGGGTGAGCAGTTCTTC. The rearrangement uses TRBV6-5 and TRBJ2-1, with 11 bases that match TRBD2. Germline assignment: CDR1 MNHEY and CDR2 SVGAGI. The CDR3 loop spans 14 amino acids. V gave up 3 bases and J gave up 9 bases; unmatched junction bases: 4.

This clonotype has a count of ten or more. The chain recombines TRBV3-1 with TRBJ2-3, with 12 bases identical to TRBD2. J lost 4 bases, V lost 7 bases, and 6 bases had no gene match. Germline loops: CDR1 LGHDT, CDR2 YNNKEL (reference sequence). The CDR3 totals 15 residues. The CDR3: CASILAGGPADTQYF. The CDR3 nucleotides read TGTGCCAGCATCCTAGCGGGGGGGCCCGCAGATACGCAGTATTTT.